This TCR beta chain was retrieved from a study of CD4 and CD8 cells across lung adenocarcinoma regions (dated by TCRdb to 2017 to 2018). Background on the whole study: Intratumor heterogeneity of the T cell receptor repertoire was examined by comparing tumor centers with tumor margins.

A word on this clonotype: Which antigen it targets is not known. At one of its ends the junction is not consistent with the germline gene, which may arise from a read error.

The library relied on PCR. The sequencer was a HiSeq X Ten. TCRdb ran its own pipeline on the public reads, namely fastp trimming at Q25 and MiXCR clone calling, and kept in-frame beta chains. Each CDR3 protein gets just one entry, which takes the most common genes and DNA from the rows behind it. This sample gives 10,000 to 15,000 distinct CDR3 sequences in total; approximately 50% of them show up just once. The ten biggest clones cover about 36% of the sample. The donors were patients who had localized lung adenocarcinoma, which is a subtype of non-small cell lung cancer. The margins of localized lung adenocarcinomas were where the samples came from. For TCR repertoire analysis, CD8+ T cells taken from tumor tissue were profiled apart from CD4+ T cells. The CDR3, from cysteine to phenylalanine, totals 15 residues. Only CDR3 DNA remains: 45 bases, in frame from the first base. The germline V gene supplies CDR1 MNHEY and CDR2 SVGAGI.

Specimen: CD8+ T cells from the margin of a lung tumor. The cell subset or site label, as the study defines it: tumor margin region. The sequence was obtained from a female donor with lung adenocarcinoma. The CD4 and CD8 labels of this study may be unreliable. The sequence links TRBV6-5 to TRBJ2-1; the D gene is perhaps TRBD1 or TRBD2, as each covers 5 bases. The DNA is TGTGCCAGCAGGTACTCCGGGACCCCACCCAATGAGCAGTTCTTC. Translated, it gives CASRYSGTPPNEQFF.